This record covers a single T cell receptor beta chain. Assay: immunoSEQ multiplex PCR; the TCRdb copy retains only in-frame clones and omits some. The table includes roughly 100,000 clones, approximately 92% detected once. The germline V gene encodes CDR1 SGHTA and CDR2 FQGNSA. Trimming removed 5 bases at V and 3 bases at J, with 14 bases between. This CDR3 has 14 amino acids. These data are taken from a study of T cell changes during pregnancy in multiple sclerosis. The gene calls are TRBV7-2 and TRBJ2-7; D perhaps matches TRBD1 (6 bases). This specimen consisted of peripheral blood, obtained in the second trimester of pregnancy. This clonotype was sampled from a female donor with multiple sclerosis, enrolled in a pregnancy study. DNA of the CDR3: TGTGCCAGCAGCCATACAGGGACCCTCTACGAGCAGTACTTC. Translating gives CASSHTGTLYEQYF. The full variable domain, in which reference TRBV7-2 and TRBJ2-7 provide the parts outside the CDR3, is GAGVSQSPSNKVTEKGKDVELRCDPISGHTALYWYRQSLGQGLEFLIYFQGNSAPDKSGLPSDRFSAERTGGSVSTLTIQRTQQEDSAVYLCASSHTGTLYEQYFGPGTRLTVT.